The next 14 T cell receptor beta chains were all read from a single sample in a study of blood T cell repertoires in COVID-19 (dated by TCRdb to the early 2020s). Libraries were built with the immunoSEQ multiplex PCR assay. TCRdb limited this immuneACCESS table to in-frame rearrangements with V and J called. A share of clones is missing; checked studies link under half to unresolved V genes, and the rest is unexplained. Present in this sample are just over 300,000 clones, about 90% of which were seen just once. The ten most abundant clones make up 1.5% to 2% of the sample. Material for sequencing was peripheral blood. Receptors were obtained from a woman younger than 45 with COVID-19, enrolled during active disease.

The CDR3 region has the DNA TGTGCCAGCAAGGGGTCCAGTACTAACACTGAAGCTTTCTTT. It translates to CASKGSSTNTEAFF. The chain joins TRBV2 to TRBJ1-1; D possibly corresponds to TRBD1 (5 bases). The CDR3 runs 14 residues. Looked up from germline, CDR1 is SNHLY and CDR2 is FYNNEI. Trimming removed 7 bases from V and 2 bases from J, with 14 bases in between.

CDR3 residues: CASIGQLNTEAFF. In nucleotides, the CDR3 is TGTGCCAGCATTGGACAGCTGAACACTGAAGCTTTCTTT. The chain employs TRBV6-5 and TRBJ1-1, with D perhaps TRBD1 (6 bases). The V gene's germline CDR1 is MNHEY and CDR2 SVGAGI. V shed 7 bases and J shed 0 bases, with 9 bases lying between them. The CDR3 contains 13 residues.

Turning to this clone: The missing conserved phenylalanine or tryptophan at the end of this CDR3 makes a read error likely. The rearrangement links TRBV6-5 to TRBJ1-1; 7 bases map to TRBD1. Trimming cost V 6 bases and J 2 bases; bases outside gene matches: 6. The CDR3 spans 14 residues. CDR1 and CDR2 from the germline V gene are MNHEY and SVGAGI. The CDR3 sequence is CASSLSGGNTEAFL. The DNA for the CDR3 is TGTGCCAGCAGCTTATCAGGGGGAAACACTGAAGCTTTCCTT.

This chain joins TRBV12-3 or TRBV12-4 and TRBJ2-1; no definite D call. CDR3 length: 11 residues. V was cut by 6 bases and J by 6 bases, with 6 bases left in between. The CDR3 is CASREVNEQFF. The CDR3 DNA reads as TGTGCCAGCAGAGAGGTCAATGAGCAGTTCTTC.

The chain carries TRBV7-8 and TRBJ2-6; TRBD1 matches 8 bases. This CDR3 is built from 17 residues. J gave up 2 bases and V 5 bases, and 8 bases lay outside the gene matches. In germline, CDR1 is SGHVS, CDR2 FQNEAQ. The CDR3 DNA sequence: TGTGCCAGCAGCCTTAGACAGGGGTCTGCTGGGGCCAACGTCCTGACTTTC. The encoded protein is CASSLRQGSAGANVLTF.

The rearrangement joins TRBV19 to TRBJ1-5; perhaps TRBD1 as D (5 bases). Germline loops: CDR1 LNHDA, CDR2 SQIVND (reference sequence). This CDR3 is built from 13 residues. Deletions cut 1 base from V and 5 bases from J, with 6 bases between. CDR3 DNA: TGTGCCAGTAGTATAGGGGGCCATCAGCCCCAGCATTTT. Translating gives CASSIGGHQPQHF.

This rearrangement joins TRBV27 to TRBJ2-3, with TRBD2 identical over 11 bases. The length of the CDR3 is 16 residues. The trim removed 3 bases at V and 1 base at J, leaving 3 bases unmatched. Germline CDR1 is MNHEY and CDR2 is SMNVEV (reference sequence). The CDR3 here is CASSFLLAGGTDTQYF. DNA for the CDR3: TGTGCCAGCAGTTTCCTACTAGCGGGGGGCACAGATACGCAGTATTTT.

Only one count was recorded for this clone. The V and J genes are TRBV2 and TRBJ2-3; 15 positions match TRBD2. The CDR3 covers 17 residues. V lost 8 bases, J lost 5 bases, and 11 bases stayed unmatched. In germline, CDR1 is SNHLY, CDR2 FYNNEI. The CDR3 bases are TGTGCCAGCGTGTTTGGGACTAGCGGGGGGCAAGGAGATACGCAGTATTTT. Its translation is CASVFGTSGGQGDTQYF. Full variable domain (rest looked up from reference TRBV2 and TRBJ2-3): EPEVTQTPSHQVTQMGQEVILRCVPISNHLYFYWYRQILGQKVEFLVSFYNNEISEKSEIFDDQFSVERPDGSNFTLKIRSTKLEDSAMYFCASVFGTSGGQGDTQYFGPGTRLTVL.

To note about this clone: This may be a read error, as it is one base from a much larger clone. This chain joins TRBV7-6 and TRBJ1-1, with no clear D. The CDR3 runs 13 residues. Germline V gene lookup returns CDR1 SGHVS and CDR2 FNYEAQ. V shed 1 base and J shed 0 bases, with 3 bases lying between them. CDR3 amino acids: CASSLDMNTEAFF. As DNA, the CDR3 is TGTGCCAGCAGCTTAGATATGAACACTGAAGCTTTCTTT. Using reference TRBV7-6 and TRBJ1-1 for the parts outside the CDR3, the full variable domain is GAGVSQSPRYKVTKRGQDVALRCDPISGHVSLYWYRQALGQGPEFLTYFNYEAQQDKSGLPNDRFSAERPEGSISTLTIQRTEQRDSAMYRCASSLDMNTEAFFGQGTRLTVV.

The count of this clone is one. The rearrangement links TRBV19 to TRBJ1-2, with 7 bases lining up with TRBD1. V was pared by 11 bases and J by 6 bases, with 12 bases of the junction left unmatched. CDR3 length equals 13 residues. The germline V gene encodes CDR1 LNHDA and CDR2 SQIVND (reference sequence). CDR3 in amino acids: CAGHDRVSNGYTF. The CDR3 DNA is TGTGCCGGACATGACAGGGTCTCGAATGGCTACACCTTC.

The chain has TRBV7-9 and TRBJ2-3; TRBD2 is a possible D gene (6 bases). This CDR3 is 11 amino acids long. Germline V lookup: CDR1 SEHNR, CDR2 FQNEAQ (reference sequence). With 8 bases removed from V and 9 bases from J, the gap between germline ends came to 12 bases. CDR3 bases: TGTGCCAGCGGCGGGGATGACACGCAGTATTTT. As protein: CASGGDDTQYF.

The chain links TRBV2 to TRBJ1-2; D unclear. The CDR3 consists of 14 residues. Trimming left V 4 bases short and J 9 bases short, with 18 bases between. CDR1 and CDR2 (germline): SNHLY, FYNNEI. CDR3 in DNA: TGTGCCAGCAGTGTAAAGAGAAGCACCGATAGCTACACCTTC. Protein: CASSVKRSTDSYTF.

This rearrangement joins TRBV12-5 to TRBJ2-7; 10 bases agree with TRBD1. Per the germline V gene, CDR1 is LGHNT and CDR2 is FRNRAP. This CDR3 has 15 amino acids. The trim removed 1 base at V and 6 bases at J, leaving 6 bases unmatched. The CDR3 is CASGLAPGQGFEQYF. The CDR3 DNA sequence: TGTGCTAGTGGTTTGGCACCGGGACAGGGGTTCGAGCAGTACTTC. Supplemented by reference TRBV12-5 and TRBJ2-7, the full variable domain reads DARVTQTPRHKVTEMGQEVTMRCQPILGHNTVFWYRQTMMQGLELLAYFRNRAPLDDSGMPKDRFSAEMPDATLATLKIQPSEPRDSAVYFCASGLAPGQGFEQYFGPGTRLTVT.

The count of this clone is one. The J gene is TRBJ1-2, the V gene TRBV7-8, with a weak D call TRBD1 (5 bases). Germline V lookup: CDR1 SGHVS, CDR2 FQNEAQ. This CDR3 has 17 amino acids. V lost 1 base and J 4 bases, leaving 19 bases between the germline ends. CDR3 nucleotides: TGTGCCAGCAGCTTAGGGGGATATGTGACAGAAGTCTATGGCTACACCTTC. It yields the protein CASSLGGYVTEVYGYTF. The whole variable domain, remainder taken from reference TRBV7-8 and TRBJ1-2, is GAGVSQSPRYKVAKRGQDVALRCDPISGHVSLFWYQQALGQGPEFLTYFQNEAQLDKSGLPSDRFFAERPEGSVSTLKIQRTQQEDSAVYLCASSLGGYVTEVYGYTFGSGTRLTVV.